Below are 8 T cell receptor beta chains sequenced from a single sample in a study of OX40 agonist ivuxolimab in advanced cancers. Repertoires were generated with immunoSEQ multiplex PCR, while TCRdb's copy carries only in-frame clones and drops some. The sample lists about 27,000 clones, 80% to 85% occurring once. This specimen consisted of CD4+ or CD8+ T cells sorted from blood, obtained in a trial of the OX40 agonist ivuxolimab. These receptors originate from an adult with an advanced solid tumor such as melanoma, head and neck, liver or kidney cancer.

This clone was observed a handful of times. The chain uses TRBV30 and TRBJ1-3; TRBD1 agrees at 7 bases. The CDR3 covers 17 residues. Germline trimming cut 3 bases from V and 1 base from J; bases unmatched to any gene: 12. Germline lookup yields CDR1 GTSNPN and CDR2 SVGIG (reference sequence). The CDR3 is CAWRSVAGGISGNTIYF. CDR3 DNA sequence: TGTGCCTGGAGAAGCGTTGCAGGGGGTATTTCTGGAAACACCATATATTTT.

The chain joins TRBV5-5 to TRBJ2-3; 7 nucleotides align to TRBD1. This CDR3 spans 15 amino acids. V gave up 3 bases and J gave up 4 bases; unmatched junction bases: 8. CDR1 and CDR2 (germline): SGHKS, YYEKEE (reference sequence). CDR3 nucleotide sequence: TGTGCCAGCAGCTGGTCAGGGGGAAGCGCAGATACGCAGTATTTT. Its translation is CASSWSGGSADTQYF.

The chain combines TRBV7-2 with TRBJ2-7; weak D call: TRBD2 (7 bases). Germline assignment: CDR1 SGHTA and CDR2 FQGNSA. This CDR3 spans 13 amino acids. V lost 1 base and J 7 bases, leaving 11 bases between the germline ends. CDR3 in amino acids: CASSLVEGGEQYF. CDR3 bases: TGTGCCAGCAGCTTAGTGGAGGGGGGGGAGCAGTACTTC. Full variable domain (outside the CDR3, taken from reference TRBV7-2 and TRBJ2-7): GAGVSQSPSNKVTEKGKDVELRCDPISGHTALYWYRQSLGQGLEFLIYFQGNSAPDKSGLPSDRFSAERTGGSVSTLTIQRTQQEDSAVYLCASSLVEGGEQYFGPGTRLTVT.

The chain carries TRBV6-5 and TRBJ2-2; the D gene could be TRBD1 or TRBD2 (5 bases each). Trimming pared 6 bases from V and 0 bases from J, leaving 11 bases between. CDR3 length equals 15 residues. Germline lookup yields CDR1 MNHEY and CDR2 SVGAGI. CDR3 amino acids: CASSPGTANTGELFF. The CDR3 coding sequence is TGTGCCAGCAGCCCCGGGACGGCGAACACCGGGGAGCTGTTTTTT.

This clone was recorded only once. This chain joins TRBV28 and TRBJ2-3; D is possibly TRBD1 or TRBD2 (6 bases each). Germline V gene lookup returns CDR1 MDHEN and CDR2 SYDVKM. The CDR3 sequence is 17 residues long. The V and J ends lost 5 bases and 2 bases respectively, with 20 bases between them. CDR3 protein: CASSLGGPRGDTDTQYF. CDR3 DNA sequence: TGTGCCAGCAGTCTCGGGGGCCCCCGGGGTGACACAGATACGCAGTATTTT.

This clone was picked up one time. The chain links TRBV2 to TRBJ1-1; 9 nucleotides align to TRBD1. This CDR3 has 15 residues. The V gene end was trimmed by 8 bases and the J gene end by 2 bases; junction bases not matched to a gene: 9. Per the germline V gene, CDR1 is SNHLY and CDR2 is FYNNEI. CDR3: CASRAGTGINTEAFF. In DNA, the CDR3 is TGTGCCAGCCGAGCCGGGACAGGGATTAACACTGAAGCTTTCTTT.

V gene TRBV13 combines with J gene TRBJ1-3, with a weak D call TRBD1 (5 bases). Per the germline V gene, CDR1 is PRHDT and CDR2 is FYEKMQ (reference sequence). Trimming took 5 bases from V and 2 from J, leaving 13 bases between them. The CDR3 is 15 amino acids. CDR3 region: CASSREGDPGNTIYF. For the CDR3, the DNA is TGTGCCAGCAGCCGTGAAGGGGACCCTGGAAACACCATATATTTT.

The V call is TRBV6-6, the J call TRBJ2-1, with TRBD2 matching over 9 bases. The CDR3 is made up of 15 amino acids. Germline V lookup: CDR1 MNHNY, CDR2 SVGAGI (reference sequence). Trimming cost V 2 bases and J 5 bases; bases outside gene matches: 4. The CDR3 is CASSYLASGNNEQFF. The CDR3 DNA sequence: TGTGCCAGCAGTTACCTTGCTAGCGGGAACAATGAGCAGTTCTTC.